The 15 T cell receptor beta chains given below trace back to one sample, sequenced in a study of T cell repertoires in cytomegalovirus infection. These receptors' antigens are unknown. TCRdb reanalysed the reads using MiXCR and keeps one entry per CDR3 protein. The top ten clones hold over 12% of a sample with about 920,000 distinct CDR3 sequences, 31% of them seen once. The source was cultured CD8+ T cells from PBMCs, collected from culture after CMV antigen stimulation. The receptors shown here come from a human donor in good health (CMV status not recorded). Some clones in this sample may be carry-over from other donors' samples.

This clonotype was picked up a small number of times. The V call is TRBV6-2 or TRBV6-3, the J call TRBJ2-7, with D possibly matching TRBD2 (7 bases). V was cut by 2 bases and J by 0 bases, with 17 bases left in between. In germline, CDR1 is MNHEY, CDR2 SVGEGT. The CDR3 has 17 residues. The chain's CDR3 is CASSYLRRGGGSYEQYV. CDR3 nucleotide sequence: TGTGCCAGCAGTTACCTCCGAAGGGGGGGAGGCTCCTACGAGCAGTACGTC.

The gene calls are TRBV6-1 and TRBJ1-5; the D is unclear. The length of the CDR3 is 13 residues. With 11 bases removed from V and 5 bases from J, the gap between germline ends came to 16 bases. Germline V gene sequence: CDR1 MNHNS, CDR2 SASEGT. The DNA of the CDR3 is TGTGCCCCCCGAGTTAGGGAGGATCAGCCCCAGCATTTT. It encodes CAPRVREDQPQHF.

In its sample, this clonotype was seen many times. The CDR3 nucleotides read TGTGCCAGCACCCTGAGACGGAACACCGGGGAGCTGTTTTTT. This encodes CASTLRRNTGELFF. The gene calls are TRBV7-2 and TRBJ2-2; D not resolved. The germline V gene has CDR1 SGHTA and CDR2 FQGNSA. The CDR3 has 14 residues. V was trimmed by 7 bases and J by 1 base, leaving 10 bases between them. The full variable domain, its missing parts supplied by reference TRBV7-2 and TRBJ2-2, is GAGVSQSPSNKVTEKGKDVELRCDPISGHTALYWYRQSLGQGLEFLIYFQGNSAPDKSGLPSDRFSAERTGGSVSTLTIQRTQQEDSAVYLCASTLRRNTGELFFGEGSRLTVL.

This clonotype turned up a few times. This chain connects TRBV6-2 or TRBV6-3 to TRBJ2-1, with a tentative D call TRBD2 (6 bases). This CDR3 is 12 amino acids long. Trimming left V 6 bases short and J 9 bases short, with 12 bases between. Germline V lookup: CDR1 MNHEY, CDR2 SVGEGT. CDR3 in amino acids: CASSHGGVEQFF. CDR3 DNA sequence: TGTGCCAGCAGCCACGGAGGGGTTGAGCAGTTCTTC.

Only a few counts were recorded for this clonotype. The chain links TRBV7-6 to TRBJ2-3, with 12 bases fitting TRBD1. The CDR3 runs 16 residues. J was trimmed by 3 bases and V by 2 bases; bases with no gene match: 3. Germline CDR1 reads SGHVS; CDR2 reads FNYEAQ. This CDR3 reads CASSLWGQGATDTQYF. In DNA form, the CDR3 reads TGTGCCAGCAGCTTATGGGGACAGGGGGCAACAGATACGCAGTATTTT.

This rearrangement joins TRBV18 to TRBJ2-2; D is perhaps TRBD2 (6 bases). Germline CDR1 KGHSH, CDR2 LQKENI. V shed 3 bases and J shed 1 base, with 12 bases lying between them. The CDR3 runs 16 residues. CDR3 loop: CASSPLGGKNTGELFF. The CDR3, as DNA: TGTGCCAGCTCACCCCTCGGCGGGAAGAACACCGGGGAGCTGTTTTTT.

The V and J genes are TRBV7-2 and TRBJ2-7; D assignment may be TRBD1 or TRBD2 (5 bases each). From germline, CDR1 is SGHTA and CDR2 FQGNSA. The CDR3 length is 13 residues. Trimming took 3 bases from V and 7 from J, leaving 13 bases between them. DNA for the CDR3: TGTGCCAGCAGCTTTGGGGCAGGGAGTGAGCAGTACGTC. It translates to CASSFGAGSEQYV.

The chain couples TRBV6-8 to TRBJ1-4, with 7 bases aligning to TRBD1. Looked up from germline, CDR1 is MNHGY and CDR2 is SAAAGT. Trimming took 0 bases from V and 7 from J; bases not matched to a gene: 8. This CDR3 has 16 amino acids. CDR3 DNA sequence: TGTGCCAGCAGTTACTCGATGGGACAGTTGACTGAAAAACTGTTTTTT. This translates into CASSYSMGQLTEKLFF.

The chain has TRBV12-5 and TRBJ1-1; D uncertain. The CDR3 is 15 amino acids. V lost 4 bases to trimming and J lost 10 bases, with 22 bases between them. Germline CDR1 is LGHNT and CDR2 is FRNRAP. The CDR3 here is CASGSSLDLARPAFF. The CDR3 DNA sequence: TGTGCTAGTGGTTCCTCACTGGACCTTGCAAGACCAGCTTTCTTT.

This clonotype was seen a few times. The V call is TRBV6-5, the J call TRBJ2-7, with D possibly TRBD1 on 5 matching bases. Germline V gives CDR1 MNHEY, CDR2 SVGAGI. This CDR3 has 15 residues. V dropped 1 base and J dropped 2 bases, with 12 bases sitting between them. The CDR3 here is CASSYLGAQPYEQYF. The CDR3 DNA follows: TGTGCCAGCAGTTACTTAGGGGCACAGCCCTACGAGCAGTACTTC.

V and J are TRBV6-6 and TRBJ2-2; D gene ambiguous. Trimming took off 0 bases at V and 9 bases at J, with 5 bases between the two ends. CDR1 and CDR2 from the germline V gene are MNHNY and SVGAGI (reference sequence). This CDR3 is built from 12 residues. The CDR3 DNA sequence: TGTGCCAGCAGTTACTCGAACTGGGAGCTGTTTTTT. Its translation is CASSYSNWELFF.

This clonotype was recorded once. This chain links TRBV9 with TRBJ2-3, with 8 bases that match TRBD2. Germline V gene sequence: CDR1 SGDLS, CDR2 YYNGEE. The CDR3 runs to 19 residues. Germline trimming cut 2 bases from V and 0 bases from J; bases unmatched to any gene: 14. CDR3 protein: CASSVPQTVGGASTDTQYF. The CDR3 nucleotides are TGTGCCAGCAGCGTTCCCCAGACGGTCGGGGGGGCTAGCACAGATACGCAGTATTTT.

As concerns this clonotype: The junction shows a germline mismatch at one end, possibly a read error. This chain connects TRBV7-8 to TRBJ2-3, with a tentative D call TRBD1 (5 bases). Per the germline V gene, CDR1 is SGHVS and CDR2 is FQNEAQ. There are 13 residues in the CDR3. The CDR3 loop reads CVSSVYRTDTQYF. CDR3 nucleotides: TGTGTCAGCAGCGTATACAGGACAGATACGCAGTATTTT.

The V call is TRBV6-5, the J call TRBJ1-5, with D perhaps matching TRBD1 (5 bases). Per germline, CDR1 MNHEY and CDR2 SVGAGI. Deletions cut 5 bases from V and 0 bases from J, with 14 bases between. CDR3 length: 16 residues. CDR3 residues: CASSATAFFSNQPQHF. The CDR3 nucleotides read TGTGCCAGCAGTGCGACAGCTTTCTTTAGCAATCAGCCCCAGCATTTT.

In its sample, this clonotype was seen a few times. DNA of the CDR3: TGTGCCAGTAGTATAGTTCGGATCTATGGCTACACCTTC. This codes for CASSIVRIYGYTF. The chain uses TRBV19 and TRBJ1-2, with unresolved D. CDR3 length: 13 amino acids. The ends were cut back, 1 base at V and 4 bases at J, with 7 bases in the middle. Germline values: CDR1 LNHDA, CDR2 SQIVND (reference sequence).